This is a list of T cell receptor beta chains from one sample in a study of T cell responses to AZD1222 COVID-19 vaccine. TCRdb's copy holds only in-frame clones and misses some; the assay was immunoSEQ multiplex PCR. The top ten hold over 2% of the sample, which has about 86,000 clones, roughly 90% seen once. The sequences come from peripheral blood, collected on day 0 of AZD1222 vaccination. All receptors come from an adult in good health. Each CDR3 is given with its conserved first and last residue. A D gene is named only where the DNA matches it firmly. Size values are once, few and many counts, or a class for expanded clones, and some rows have none.

D: -
size: -
V: TRBV27
J: TRBJ1-6
DNA: TGTGCCAGCAGTTGGTCGCAGCGACAAAATTCACCCCTCCACTTT
CDR3: CASSWSQRQNSPLHF

D: TRBD2
size: once
V: TRBV6-5
J: TRBJ2-7
DNA: TGTGCCAGCCAAGCTAGCGGGAGGGCCGCCGAGCAGTACTTC
CDR3: CASQASGRAAEQYF

D: TRBD1
size: -
V: TRBV2
J: TRBJ2-2
DNA: TGTGCCAGCAGGGCACAGGGGGTGGGCGGGGAGCTGTTTTTT
CDR3: CASRAQGVGGELFF

D: TRBD2
size: -
V: TRBV10-3
J: TRBJ2-7
DNA: TGTGCCATCAGCAGTACTAGCGGGAGGGCTGGGTACGAGCAGTACTTC
CDR3: CAISSTSGRAGYEQYF

D: TRBD2
size: -
V: TRBV30
J: TRBJ2-7
DNA: TGTGCCTGGAGTAGCAGGCGACGGACTAGGTACGAGCAGTACTTC
CDR3: CAWSSRRRTRYEQYF

D: -
size: -
V: TRBV7-7
J: TRBJ2-5
DNA: TGTGCCAGCAGCTTCAAGTTCGCGAACCAAGAGACCCAGTACTTC
CDR3: CASSFKFANQETQYF

D: -
size: -
V: TRBV6-2/TRBV6-3
J: TRBJ2-7
DNA: TGTGCCAGCAGTAGGACTGACGCCTACGAGCAGTACTTC
CDR3: CASSRTDAYEQYF

D: -
size: -
V: TRBV7-9
J: TRBJ1-2
DNA: TGTGCCAGCAGCTTACATGGGTCCCCGACTCCTTACTACACCTTC
CDR3: CASSLHGSPTPYYTF

D: -
size: -
V: TRBV30
J: TRBJ2-3
DNA: TGTGCCGGGACCCCCCCAGGGGCAGATACGCAGTATTTT
CDR3: CAGTPPGADTQYF

D: TRBD2
size: -
V: TRBV6-5
J: TRBJ2-7
DNA: TGTGCCAGCAGTACTAAGGGACTAGCCTACTACGAGCAGTACTTC
CDR3: CASSTKGLAYYEQYF

D: -
size: -
V: TRBV6-5
J: TRBJ1-1
DNA: TGTGCCAGCAGTTACTCAATTGCAGGTGGCACTGAAGCTTTCTTT
CDR3: CASSYSIAGGTEAFF

D: -
size: -
V: TRBV27
J: TRBJ2-1
DNA: TGTGCCAGCAGTTTATCCTCCAGGGGATATCGTGAGCAGTTCTTC
CDR3: CASSLSSRGYREQFF

D: -
size: -
V: TRBV6-1
J: TRBJ1-5
DNA: TGTGCCAGCAGTGAAGCGGTCGGTTATAGCAATCAGCCCCAGCATTTT
CDR3: CASSEAVGYSNQPQHF

D: -
size: -
V: TRBV7-9
J: TRBJ2-3
DNA: TGTGCCAGCAGCTTAACAGCTAGCACAGATACGCAGTATTTT
CDR3: CASSLTASTDTQYF

D: TRBD2
size: -
V: TRBV10-2
J: TRBJ2-7
DNA: TGCGCCAGCAGTGACCCAAGCGGGAGTGGGGCCTACGAGCAGTACTTC
CDR3: CASSDPSGSGAYEQYF

D: TRBD2
size: -
V: TRBV5-1
J: TRBJ2-1
DNA: TGCGCCAGCAGCTTCCGACTAGCGGGAGGACTAAATGAGCAGTTCTTC
CDR3: CASSFRLAGGLNEQFF

D: TRBD2
size: -
V: TRBV3-1/TRBV3-2
J: TRBJ2-1
DNA: TGTGCCAGCAGCCTAGCGGGGGGCGGTGATGAGCAGTTCTTC
CDR3: CASSLAGGGDEQFF

D: -
size: -
V: TRBV7-9
J: TRBJ1-4
DNA: TGTGCCAGCAGCTTAGGTGGGGGGCCGGATGAAAAACTGTTTTTT
CDR3: CASSLGGGPDEKLFF

D: TRBD2
size: -
V: TRBV6-6
J: TRBJ2-2
DNA: TGTGCCACTGTAGCGGGAGTGGAGACCGGGGAGCTGTTTTTT
CDR3: CATVAGVETGELFF

D: TRBD2
size: -
V: TRBV5-6
J: TRBJ2-7
DNA: TGTGCCAGCAGCCGAATGGGACTAGCTAACGAGCAGTACTTC
CDR3: CASSRMGLANEQYF

D: TRBD2
size: -
V: TRBV24-1
J: TRBJ2-3
DNA: TGTGCCACCAGTGACACGGGAGGTACAGATACGCAGTATTTT
CDR3: CATSDTGGTDTQYF

D: -
size: -
V: TRBV10-3
J: TRBJ2-1
DNA: TGTGCCATCAGGGAACAGAAAACTAGCAGTGCCTACAATGAGCAGTTCTTC
CDR3: CAIREQKTSSAYNEQFF

D: -
size: -
V: TRBV7-2
J: TRBJ1-1
DNA: TGTGCCAGCAGCGAGACAAGAGACCCGAACACTGAAGCTTTCTTT
CDR3: CASSETRDPNTEAFF

D: TRBD1
size: -
V: TRBV7-9
J: TRBJ2-1
DNA: TGTGCCAGCATTCCCGGACAGGGGGTCTCCTATTACAATGAGCAGTTCTTC
CDR3: CASIPGQGVSYYNEQFF

D: -
size: -
V: TRBV6-5
J: TRBJ2-2
DNA: TGTGCCCACAGGGTCCGGGCAAGCGGGGAGCTGTTTTTT
CDR3: CAHRVRASGELFF

D: -
size: -
V: TRBV2
J: TRBJ1-2
DNA: TGTGCCAGCAGGGGGGGCAGCAATACTATGGGCTACACCTTC
CDR3: CASRGGSNTMGYTF

D: TRBD2
size: once
V: TRBV4-2
J: TRBJ2-5
DNA: TGTGCCAGCAGCCCCAGTGGGGGGACTAAAGAGACCCAGTACTTC
CDR3: CASSPSGGTKETQYF

D: -
size: -
V: TRBV3-1/TRBV3-2
J: TRBJ1-5
DNA: TGTGCCAGCAGCTGGGGGAGCATCCGCCAGCCCCAGCATTTT
CDR3: CASSWGSIRQPQHF

D: -
size: once
V: TRBV3-1/TRBV3-2
J: TRBJ2-1
DNA: TGTGCCAGCAGCCTCCGAAGCTCCTACAATGAGCAGTTCTTC
CDR3: CASSLRSSYNEQFF

D: -
size: -
V: TRBV3-1/TRBV3-2
J: TRBJ1-3
DNA: TGTGCCAGCAGCCAAGATGGGACCTACTCTGGAAACACCATATATTTT
CDR3: CASSQDGTYSGNTIYF

D: -
size: -
V: TRBV7-8
J: TRBJ1-1
DNA: TGTGCCAGCAGCTCGACACGGAACACTGAAGCTTTCTTT
CDR3: CASSSTRNTEAFF

D: -
size: -
V: TRBV6-5
J: TRBJ1-5
DNA: TGTGCCAGCAGACGGGACAGCAATCAGCCCCAGCATTTT
CDR3: CASRRDSNQPQHF

D: TRBD1
size: -
V: TRBV5-5
J: TRBJ2-7
DNA: TGTGCCAGCAGCGTGGGGGACAGGGGAGTCTACGAGCAGTACTTC
CDR3: CASSVGDRGVYEQYF

D: TRBD2
size: -
V: TRBV5-4
J: TRBJ2-7
DNA: TGTGCCAGCAGCTTCCGGACTAGCGAGAACGAGCAGTACTTC
CDR3: CASSFRTSENEQYF

D: -
size: -
V: TRBV19
J: TRBJ1-5
DNA: TGTGCCAGTAGTATTCAGGGAGGAAATAGCAATCAGCCCCAGCATTTT
CDR3: CASSIQGGNSNQPQHF

D: -
size: -
V: TRBV9
J: TRBJ1-2
DNA: TGTGCCAGCAGCGTAGCCGCAGGGGCCCTCAGTGGCTACACCTTC
CDR3: CASSVAAGALSGYTF

D: -
size: few
V: TRBV19
J: TRBJ1-5
DNA: TGTGCCAGTTCCCGGACAGTGTATAGCAATCAGCCCCAGCATTTT
CDR3: CASSRTVYSNQPQHF

D: -
size: -
V: TRBV7-9
J: TRBJ1-3
DNA: TGTGCCAGCAGCTTGGTACTAGGAAACACCATATATTTT
CDR3: CASSLVLGNTIYF

D: TRBD1
size: -
V: TRBV10-3
J: TRBJ1-5
DNA: TGTGCCATCAGAGACAGGGCCGATCAGCCCCAGCATTTT
CDR3: CAIRDRADQPQHF

D: -
size: -
V: TRBV28
J: TRBJ1-2
DNA: TGTGCCAGCAGTTTGACAGCAAGACCCTCTAACTATGGCTACACCTTC
CDR3: CASSLTARPSNYGYTF

D: -
size: -
V: TRBV7-6
J: TRBJ1-2
DNA: TGTGCCAGCAGCTTAGCGCTTGATTCCAGGGATGACTATGGCTATGGCTACACCTTC
CDR3: CASSLALDSRDDYGYGYTF

D: TRBD1
size: once
V: TRBV3-1/TRBV3-2
J: TRBJ1-1
DNA: TGTGCCAGCAGCCAACTAACAGGGGTTGAGACTGAAGCTTTCTTT
CDR3: CASSQLTGVETEAFF

D: TRBD1
size: -
V: TRBV7-9
J: TRBJ1-2
DNA: TGTGCCAGCAGCCTAAGCGGACAGGTGGAGTGGGGCTACACCTTC
CDR3: CASSLSGQVEWGYTF

D: -
size: -
V: TRBV30
J: TRBJ2-7
DNA: TGTGCCTGGACCCCAGGAAGGCAGAGACCAATCGGGCAGTACTTC
CDR3: CAWTPGRQRPIGQYF

D: -
size: -
V: TRBV7-9
J: TRBJ2-7
DNA: TGTGCCAGCAGCTCCTCTACACGTCAGGGAATTCCGATCGAGCAGTACTTC
CDR3: CASSSSTRQGIPIEQYF

D: -
size: once
V: TRBV10-1
J: TRBJ2-7
DNA: TGCGCCAGCAGTTTGTTCGGGGATGTTTACGAGCAGTACTTC
CDR3: CASSLFGDVYEQYF

D: -
size: -
V: TRBV19
J: TRBJ1-3
DNA: TGTGCCACCTCGGACTTATCTGGAAACACCATATATTTT
CDR3: CATSDLSGNTIYF

D: -
size: few
V: TRBV30
J: TRBJ1-6
DNA: TGTGCCTGGACGAGGATGGCGTCAGCGAATCCAACCATTAATTCACCCCTCCACTTT
CDR3: CAWTRMASANPTINSPLHF

D: -
size: -
V: TRBV6-5
J: TRBJ2-5
DNA: TGTGCCAGCAGCCCGGGACCCGGATCCCGCACCCAGTACTTC
CDR3: CASSPGPGSRTQYF

D: -
size: -
V: TRBV5-1
J: TRBJ2-3
DNA: TGCGCCAGCCGCACCCATCCGACAGGAACAGATACGCAGTATTTT
CDR3: CASRTHPTGTDTQYF

D: -
size: -
V: TRBV6-5
J: TRBJ1-2
DNA: TGTGCCAGCACGCTAGGAAACTATGGCTACACCTTC
CDR3: CASTLGNYGYTF

D: -
size: -
V: TRBV11-2
J: TRBJ2-2
DNA: TGTGCCAGCAGCTTCTTTTCCGGAGGGGGGACCGGGGAGCTGTTTTTT
CDR3: CASSFFSGGGTGELFF

D: -
size: once
V: TRBV6-5
J: TRBJ2-7
DNA: TGTGCCGCCGGCGAGGGGATCTACGAGCAGTACTTC
CDR3: CAAGEGIYEQYF